This is a list of T cell receptor beta chains from one sample in a study of T cells in Graves' hyperthyroidism and ophthalmopathy. TCRdb re-analysed the multiplex PCR reads in MiXCR, keeping a single row per CDR3 protein. The sample contains about 480,000 distinct CDR3 sequences, 22% of which appear only once. The sequencing sample was made of blood. These receptor sequences come from a woman aged 65 to 85 with Graves' ophthalmopathy. The CDR3 runs from the conserved cysteine through the conserved F or W. D genes are given only for firm matches. Expanded clones get a size class; other rows say once, few or many, or leave the size out.

>TRBJ2-5|TRBD2|few|TRBV20-1
TGCAGTGCTATGACTAGCGGGAAAGGGGAGACCCAGTACTTC
CSAMTSGKGETQYF
>TRBJ2-1|NA|few|TRBV28
TGTGCCAGCAGTTTAATCCCAGGGCAGGGAGGTGAGCAGTTCTTC
CASSLIPGQGGEQFF
>TRBJ2-2|NA|NA|TRBV19
TGTGCCAGTAGGACTCGTGGGGTCGGGGAGCTGTTTTTT
CASRTRGVGELFF
>TRBJ2-7|NA|NA|TRBV6-1
TGTGCCAGCAGTGAAATCTGGACCCAAGGCTACGAGCAGTACTTC
CASSEIWTQGYEQYF
>TRBJ1-2|NA|few|TRBV9
TGTGCCAGCAGCGTAGATCCCAAGGCCCGAAGTGCTAACTATGGCTACACCTTC
CASSVDPKARSANYGYTF
>TRBJ2-7|NA|NA|TRBV20-1
TGCAGTGCTAGTTCCCCCTACGAGCAGTACTTC
CSASSPYEQYF
>TRBJ2-3|TRBD2|NA|TRBV5-4
TGTGCCAGCAGTCTTGGGACTAGCGGTTTTAGCACACAGGAACAGTATTTT
CASSLGTSGFSTQEQYF
>TRBJ2-3|NA|NA|TRBV10-3
TGTGCCTCACAGAGTACGGTAGTCACAGATACGCAGTATTTT
CASQSTVVTDTQYF
>TRBJ1-2|TRBD1|few|TRBV6-2/TRBV6-3
TGTGCCAGCAGTGCCCCCCACTCGACAGGGGACTATGGCTACACCTTC
CASSAPHSTGDYGYTF
>TRBJ2-1|NA|NA|TRBV29-1
TGCAGCGTCGGGGGCAATGAGCAGTTCTTC
CSVGGNEQFF
>TRBJ2-1|NA|NA|TRBV27
TGTGCCAGCAGTCCTCTTCTGCTCCATGAGCAGTTCTTC
CASSPLLLHEQFF
>TRBJ2-5|TRBD2|NA|TRBV6-2/TRBV6-3
TGTGCCAGCAGTTCCGGGGGGGCGGGGGAGACCCAGTACTTC
CASSSGGAGETQYF
>TRBJ2-1|TRBD2|NA|TRBV10-2
TGCGCCAGCAGTGGAACAACTAGCGGGTTTAATGAGCAGTTCTTC
CASSGTTSGFNEQFF
>TRBJ2-7|TRBD2|NA|TRBV3-1
TGTGCCAGCAGCCAACCGACTAGCGGTCTTGGGCAGTACTTC
CASSQPTSGLGQYF
>TRBJ1-1|NA|many|TRBV3-1
TGTGCCAGCAGCCTAGGGAGGGGCGGAAGAGCTTTCTTT
CASSLGRGGRAFF
>TRBJ2-2|NA|many|TRBV28
TGTGCCAGCAGTTTAGGGCTCGCCACCGGGGAGCTGTTTTTT
CASSLGLATGELFF
>TRBJ2-1|NA|few|TRBV7-2
TGTGCCAGCAGCTTAGTTGCGGCTAGCGTATACAATGAGCAGTTCTTC
CASSLVAASVYNEQFF
>TRBJ2-5|NA|NA|TRBV11-3
TGTGCCAGCAGCTTAACCACAGGACCACAAGAGACCCAGTACTTC
CASSLTTGPQETQYF
>TRBJ2-7|TRBD1|NA|TRBV27
TGTGCCAGCAGACCGATGATGACAGGGGGATCCTACGAGCAGTACTTC
CASRPMMTGGSYEQYF
>TRBJ2-3|NA|NA|TRBV5-5
TGTGCCAGCAGCTTGAATGAGGATACGCAGTATTTT
CASSLNEDTQYF
>TRBJ1-2|NA|many|TRBV12-3/TRBV12-4
TGTGCCAGCAGTTTATCGTCGAACTATGGCTACACCTTC
CASSLSSNYGYTF
>TRBJ1-5|TRBD1|many|TRBV6-1
TGTGCCAGCAGTGACGCCCCGGGACAGGGAGATCAGCCCCAGCATTTT
CASSDAPGQGDQPQHF
>TRBJ2-5|NA|few|TRBV9
TGTGCCAGCAGCGTAGAAGGGGCGGGGACCCAGTACTTC
CASSVEGAGTQYF
>TRBJ1-2|NA|many|TRBV2
TGTGCCAGCAGTGATGGGGGCTATGGCTACACCTTC
CASSDGGYGYTF
>TRBJ1-6|NA|few|TRBV11-2
TGTGCCAGCAGCTTGGGGGGGCCTAATTCACCCCTCCACTTT
CASSLGGPNSPLHF
>TRBJ2-1|TRBD2|many|TRBV6-2/TRBV6-3
TGTGCCAGCAGTTTCGCCGGGACTAGCGGGATGGGTGAGCAGTTCTTC
CASSFAGTSGMGEQFF
>TRBJ2-1|NA|NA|TRBV6-1
TGTGCCAGCAGTGTCATGACAGACAATGAGCAGTTCTTC
CASSVMTDNEQFF
>TRBJ1-1|NA|many|TRBV7-2
TGTGCCAGCAGCTTAGGACCGCAGAACACTGAAGCTTTCTTT
CASSLGPQNTEAFF
>TRBJ1-1|NA|NA|TRBV5-1
TGCGCCAGCAGCTTGACCAGGGAGAGAAGCACTGAAGCTTTCTTT
CASSLTRERSTEAFF
>TRBJ2-3|NA|many|TRBV7-2
TGTGCCTCCGGCCAACCCCAGGGAGGGGGTACGCAGTATTTT
CASGQPQGGGTQYF
>TRBJ2-1|NA|NA|TRBV24-1
TGTGCCACCAGTGTGACTAGGACAACAGGAATGAGCTCCTACAATGAGCAGTTCTTC
CATSVTRTTGMSSYNEQFF
>TRBJ1-2|NA|NA|TRBV6-1
TGTGCCGCAACACAGGAGGCATACGGCTATGGCTACACCTTC
CAATQEAYGYGYTF
>TRBJ1-1|NA|many|TRBV25-1
TGTGCCAGCAGTGCTGTGTTAGCGACTGAAGCTTTCTTT
CASSAVLATEAFF
>TRBJ1-5|NA|many|TRBV3-1
TGTGCCAGCAGCCAAGGTCCAGGGGTCAATCAGCCCCAGCATTTT
CASSQGPGVNQPQHF
>TRBJ1-1|NA|many|TRBV7-2
TGTGCCAGCAGCTTAGTGGGGGAGTACACTGAAGCTTTCTTT
CASSLVGEYTEAFF
>TRBJ1-6|NA|many|TRBV20-1
TGCAGTGCTAGAGTGGGAAGTGGGGATTCACCCCTCCACTTT
CSARVGSGDSPLHF
>TRBJ2-7|NA|NA|TRBV28
TGTGCCAGCTCACCACGAACAGGTGACGCCTACGAGCAGTACTTC
CASSPRTGDAYEQYF
>TRBJ2-7|NA|many|TRBV11-2
TGTGCCAGCAGCTTGAGGGGGACCACAAGCGGCGAGCAGTACTTC
CASSLRGTTSGEQYF
>TRBJ2-3|TRBD2|NA|TRBV14
TGTGCCAGAGCCCTTAGGACTAGCGGGAGCCCAGATACGCAGTATTTT
CARALRTSGSPDTQYF
>TRBJ2-2|NA|few|TRBV7-3
TGTGCCAGCAGCTTACAGGGGGGGGGGTCCGGGGAGCTGTTTTTT
CASSLQGGGSGELFF
>TRBJ2-3|NA|few|TRBV5-1
TGCGCCAGCAGCTTGGTCCTAGGCGGTGCAGATACGCAGTATTTT
CASSLVLGGADTQYF
>TRBJ2-5|NA|NA|TRBV7-6
TGTGCCAGCAGCGCTTACAGGGTTTCGGAGACCCAGTACTTC
CASSAYRVSETQYF